The 9 T cell receptor beta chains reported below all come from one sample, sequenced in a study of T cells in Graves' hyperthyroidism and ophthalmopathy. Using RNA transcripts as the source, TCR beta CDR3 regions were amplified. When the TCR CDR3 underwent first-round RT-PCR, the HTBI primer set was used. In TCRdb, the multiplex PCR reads were re-called with MiXCR into one record per CDR3 protein. The table records 700,000 to 950,000 distinct CDR3 sequences, over 35% of them present only once. Sequenced material: blood. The receptor set was obtained from a woman aged 40 to 50 with Graves' hyperthyroidism.

Ten or more counts support this clonotype. Here the CDR3 reads CATSHNRQGNYGYTF. The DNA of the CDR3 is TGTGCCACCAGCCATAACCGACAGGGTAACTATGGCTACACCTTC. This chain links TRBV15 with TRBJ1-2; 7 positions agree with TRBD1. The CDR3 length is 15 residues. Germline V gene lookup returns CDR1 LNHNV and CDR2 YYDKDF (reference sequence). V lost 5 bases and J lost 1; bases outside the gene matches: 7. Using reference TRBV15 and TRBJ1-2 for the parts outside the CDR3, the full variable domain is DAMVIQNPRYQVTQFGKPVTLSCSQTLNHNVMYWYQQKSSQAPKLLFHYYDKDFNNEADTPDNFQSRRPNTSFCFLDIRSPGLGDTAMYLCATSHNRQGNYGYTFGSGTRLTVV.

This clonotype was picked up a small number of times. The rearrangement links TRBV4-1 to TRBJ2-7; D not certain. This CDR3 contains 17 residues. Between the trimmed V and J ends, which lost 0 bases and 0 bases, there was a span of 15 bases. The germline V gene has CDR1 MGHRA and CDR2 YSYEKL. The CDR3: CASSQDHSTENSYEQYF. The DNA of the CDR3 is TGCGCCAGCAGCCAAGATCACTCGACGGAAAACTCCTACGAGCAGTACTTC.

This clonotype was counted many times. This sequence joins TRBV20-1 and TRBJ1-1; D gene uncertain. Per germline, CDR1 DFQATT and CDR2 SNEGSKA (reference sequence). V was trimmed by 2 bases and J by 0 bases, leaving 7 bases between them. The length of the CDR3 is 13 residues. CDR3 sequence: CSARSHVNTEAFF. The CDR3 DNA reads TGCAGTGCTAGAAGTCACGTGAACACTGAAGCTTTCTTT.

In its sample, this clonotype was seen a few times. The gene calls are TRBV20-1 and TRBJ2-5, with 8 bases matching TRBD2. The CDR3 covers 14 residues. Germline V lookup: CDR1 DFQATT, CDR2 SNEGSKA (reference sequence). Unmatched junction bases numbered 16, after V lost 7 bases and J lost 9 bases. The CDR3 here is CSGDARGEPGAQYF. The CDR3 DNA sequence: TGCAGTGGAGATGCGCGGGGGGAACCTGGGGCCCAGTACTTC.

The table lists this clonotype with many counts. At one end, the junction sequence differs from germline, possibly due to a read error. The chain joins TRBV7-7 to TRBJ2-5; D ambiguous. CDR1 and CDR2 from the germline V gene are SSHAT and FNYEAQ (reference sequence). This CDR3 contains 14 residues. In DNA form, the CDR3 reads TGTGCTAGCAGCTTATCAGGCCTGATACAGACCCAGTACTTC. It translates to CASSLSGLIQTQYF.

V is TRBV4-3 and J is TRBJ1-5, with D possibly TRBD1 on 5 matching bases. The length of the CDR3 is 12 residues. CDR1 and CDR2 (germline): LGHNA, YSLEER. The V and J ends lost 4 bases and 9 bases respectively, with 10 bases between them. As DNA, the CDR3 is TGCGCCAGCAGCCTCCCGGGGGGGCCCCAGCATTTT. It specifies CASSLPGGPQHF.

This clonotype appeared a single time. The rearrangement joins TRBV14 to TRBJ2-7; the D gene is possibly TRBD2 (5 bases). With 4 bases removed from V and 5 bases from J, the gap between germline ends came to 15 bases. The CDR3 has 14 amino acids. CDR1 and CDR2 from the germline V gene are SGHDN and FVKESK. In DNA form, the CDR3 reads TGTGCCAGCAGCCCCGGTGGAGGTCAGGACGAGCAGTACTTC. It encodes CASSPGGGQDEQYF.

This chain links TRBV25-1 with TRBJ1-2, with D perhaps TRBD1 (5 bases). The CDR3 runs 12 residues. V was clipped by 9 bases and J by 8 bases, with 16 bases between them. The germline gives CDR1 MGHDK, CDR2 SYGVNS. The CDR3 nucleotides read TGTGCCAGTGGGGAGGGGTATGGAGGCTACACCTTC. As protein: CASGEGYGGYTF.

The rearrangement uses TRBV10-3 and TRBJ2-6; the D gene is possibly TRBD1 (5 bases). There are 16 residues in the CDR3. Germline loops: CDR1 ENHRY, CDR2 SYGVKD. The V end lost 5 bases, the J end lost 0 bases, and 11 bases lay between the germline ends. The DNA for the CDR3 is TGTGCCATCAGTACCCCACAGGACTCTGGGGCCAACGTCCTGACTTTC. It specifies CAISTPQDSGANVLTF.